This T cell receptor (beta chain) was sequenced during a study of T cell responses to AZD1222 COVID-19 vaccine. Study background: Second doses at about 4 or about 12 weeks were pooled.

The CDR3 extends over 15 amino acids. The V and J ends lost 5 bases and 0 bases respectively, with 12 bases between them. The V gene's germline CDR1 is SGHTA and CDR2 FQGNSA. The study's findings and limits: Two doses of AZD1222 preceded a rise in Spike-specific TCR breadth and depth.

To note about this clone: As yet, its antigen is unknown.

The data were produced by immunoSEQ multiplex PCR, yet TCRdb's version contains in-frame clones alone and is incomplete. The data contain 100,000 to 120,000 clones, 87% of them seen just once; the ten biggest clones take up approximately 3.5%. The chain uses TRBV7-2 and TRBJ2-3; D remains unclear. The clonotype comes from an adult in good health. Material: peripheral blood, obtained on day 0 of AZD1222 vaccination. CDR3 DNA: TGTGCCAGCAGCCCAACAGCTACTAGCACAGATACGCAGTATTTT. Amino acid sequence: CASSPTATSTDTQYF.